These T cell receptor beta chains were read from a single sample in a study of T cells in Graves' hyperthyroidism and ophthalmopathy. TCRdb re-called the multiplex PCR reads with MiXCR, one entry per CDR3 protein. The profile shows about 640,000 distinct CDR3 sequences, 20% to 25% of them singletons. The sequencing sample was made of blood. All receptors come from a man younger than 45 with Graves' ophthalmopathy. Each CDR3 is given with its conserved first and last residue. Fields, in order: CDR3 protein, CDR3 DNA, V gene, D gene, clone size, J gene. D genes are given only for firm matches. Where a row states a size, it is once, few, many or the class of an expanded clone; other rows omit it.

cdr3_aa: CASSQDGQGYNSPLHF
cdr3_nt: TGTGCCAGCAGCCAAGATGGCCAGGGGTATAATTCACCCCTCCACTTT
v_call: TRBV4-2
d_call: -
clone_size: few
j_call: TRBJ1-6

cdr3_aa: CASSLRSGGDNEQFF
cdr3_nt: TGTGCCAGCAGCTTACGTAGCGGGGGCGACAATGAGCAGTTCTTC
v_call: TRBV7-6
d_call: TRBD2
clone_size: -
j_call: TRBJ2-1

cdr3_aa: CASSDLKAFF
cdr3_nt: TGTGCCAGCAGTGATTTGAAGGCTTTCTTT
v_call: TRBV6-1
d_call: -
clone_size: -
j_call: TRBJ1-1

cdr3_aa: CASSFGSLSYNEQFF
cdr3_nt: TGTGCCAGCAGCTTTGGGTCGCTCTCCTACAATGAGCAGTTCTTC
v_call: TRBV5-5
d_call: -
clone_size: few
j_call: TRBJ2-1

cdr3_aa: CASSLYRGRGDTQYF
cdr3_nt: TGCGCCAGCAGCTTGTACAGGGGGAGGGGAGATACGCAGTATTTT
v_call: TRBV5-1
d_call: -
clone_size: -
j_call: TRBJ2-3

cdr3_aa: CASGLGTSGGPSTDTQYF
cdr3_nt: TGTGCTAGTGGTTTGGGGACTAGCGGGGGGCCTAGCACAGATACGCAGTATTTT
v_call: TRBV12-5
d_call: TRBD2
clone_size: few
j_call: TRBJ2-3

cdr3_aa: CASSFDMLEKLFF
cdr3_nt: TGTGCCAGCAGTTTTGATATGCTAGAAAAACTGTTTTTT
v_call: TRBV12-3/TRBV12-4
d_call: -
clone_size: many
j_call: TRBJ1-4

cdr3_aa: CASSGLTASGLPRLGTGELFF
cdr3_nt: TGTGCCAGCAGTGGACTTACGGCTAGCGGGCTCCCCCGTTTAGGCACCGGGGAGCTGTTTTTT
v_call: TRBV6-1
d_call: TRBD2
clone_size: few
j_call: TRBJ2-2

cdr3_aa: CASSLSGLASYEQYF
cdr3_nt: TGTGCCAGCAGTTTATCGGGACTAGCCTCCTACGAGCAGTACTTC
v_call: TRBV27
d_call: TRBD2
clone_size: many
j_call: TRBJ2-7

cdr3_aa: CASSQALGLAGGEQYF
cdr3_nt: TGTGCCAGCAGCCAAGCTCTAGGACTAGCGGGAGGCGAGCAGTACTTC
v_call: TRBV3-1
d_call: TRBD2
clone_size: many
j_call: TRBJ2-7

cdr3_aa: CAWKDSWALNEQFF
cdr3_nt: TGTGCCTGGAAGGACAGCTGGGCTCTCAATGAGCAGTTCTTC
v_call: TRBV30
d_call: -
clone_size: many
j_call: TRBJ2-1

cdr3_aa: CASSFSLSRAYEQYF
cdr3_nt: TGTGCCAGCAGTTTTTCTCTCTCACGCGCCTACGAGCAGTACTTC
v_call: TRBV2
d_call: -
clone_size: many
j_call: TRBJ2-7

cdr3_aa: CATDRNYEQYF
cdr3_nt: TGTGCCACGGACAGGAACTACGAGCAGTACTTC
v_call: TRBV7-9
d_call: TRBD1
clone_size: -
j_call: TRBJ2-7

cdr3_aa: CASNLGGGGYNEQFF
cdr3_nt: TGTGCCAGCAACCTAGGGGGGGGGGGGTACAATGAGCAGTTCTTC
v_call: TRBV11-2
d_call: -
clone_size: many
j_call: TRBJ2-1

cdr3_aa: CASSSPAQPQHF
cdr3_nt: TGTGCCAGCAGTTCCCCCGCTCAGCCCCAGCATTTT
v_call: TRBV12-3/TRBV12-4
d_call: -
clone_size: many
j_call: TRBJ1-5

cdr3_aa: CASSIQGWDTEAFF
cdr3_nt: TGTGCCAGCAGCATACAGGGATGGGACACTGAAGCTTTCTTT
v_call: TRBV5-5
d_call: -
clone_size: -
j_call: TRBJ1-1

cdr3_aa: CASSQGAGLASSYEQYF
cdr3_nt: TGTGCCAGCAGTCAGGGAGCCGGCTTGGCGAGCTCCTACGAGCAGTACTTC
v_call: TRBV2
d_call: -
clone_size: -
j_call: TRBJ2-7

cdr3_aa: CSATYLDGSSYNEQFF
cdr3_nt: TGCAGTGCTACCTACTTGGACGGGAGCTCCTACAATGAGCAGTTCTTC
v_call: TRBV20-1
d_call: -
clone_size: few
j_call: TRBJ2-1

cdr3_aa: CASSQGVNTGELFF
cdr3_nt: TGTGCCAGCAGCCAGGGGGTTAACACCGGGGAGCTGTTTTTT
v_call: TRBV3-1
d_call: -
clone_size: many
j_call: TRBJ2-2

cdr3_aa: CAWSIGSSYNSPLHF
cdr3_nt: TGTGCCTGGAGTATTGGTAGCTCCTATAATTCACCCCTCCACTTT
v_call: TRBV30
d_call: -
clone_size: -
j_call: TRBJ1-6

cdr3_aa: CSAYTTGGNQPQHF
cdr3_nt: TGCAGTGCCTATACGACAGGGGGCAATCAGCCCCAGCATTTT
v_call: TRBV20-1
d_call: TRBD1
clone_size: few
j_call: TRBJ1-5

cdr3_aa: CASGLGGGFNNEQFF
cdr3_nt: TGTGCCAGCGGCTTGGGGGGGGGATTCAACAATGAGCAGTTCTTC
v_call: TRBV5-6
d_call: TRBD2
clone_size: -
j_call: TRBJ2-1

cdr3_aa: CASSLTGENGELFF
cdr3_nt: TGTGCCAGCAGCCTTACAGGGGAGAACGGGGAGCTGTTTTTT
v_call: TRBV27
d_call: TRBD1
clone_size: -
j_call: TRBJ2-2

cdr3_aa: CASSQGGTVNQPQHF
cdr3_nt: TGTGCCAGCAGCCAAGGAGGTACGGTCAATCAGCCCCAGCATTTT
v_call: TRBV3-1
d_call: -
clone_size: many
j_call: TRBJ1-5

cdr3_aa: CSAHQHDRSYEQYF
cdr3_nt: TGCAGTGCTCATCAACACGACCGATCCTACGAGCAGTACTTC
v_call: TRBV20-1
d_call: -
clone_size: few
j_call: TRBJ2-7

cdr3_aa: CASSPQRGSYNEQFF
cdr3_nt: TGTGCCAGCAGCCCCCAGCGGGGCTCCTACAATGAGCAGTTCTTC
v_call: TRBV7-3
d_call: TRBD2
clone_size: once
j_call: TRBJ2-1

cdr3_aa: CASSDHRDYNEKLFF
cdr3_nt: TGTGCCAGCAGTGATCACAGGGATTATAATGAAAAACTGTTTTTT
v_call: TRBV2
d_call: -
clone_size: few
j_call: TRBJ1-4

cdr3_aa: CASRGTSGRRVYNEQFF
cdr3_nt: TGTGCCAGCAGGGGGACTAGCGGGAGAAGGGTCTACAATGAGCAGTTCTTC
v_call: TRBV2
d_call: TRBD2
clone_size: many
j_call: TRBJ2-1

cdr3_aa: CSVEVDWIGTEAFF
cdr3_nt: TGCAGCGTTGAAGTCGATTGGATCGGCACTGAAGCTTTCTTT
v_call: TRBV29-1
d_call: -
clone_size: -
j_call: TRBJ1-1

cdr3_aa: CASSFALHQGGYYNEQFF
cdr3_nt: TGTGCCAGCAGCTTCGCATTGCATCAAGGGGGATATTACAATGAGCAGTTCTTC
v_call: TRBV11-2
d_call: -
clone_size: -
j_call: TRBJ2-1

cdr3_aa: CASSATSVPNTGELFF
cdr3_nt: TGTGCCAGCAGCGCCACTAGCGTCCCGAACACCGGGGAGCTGTTTTTT
v_call: TRBV9
d_call: TRBD2
clone_size: -
j_call: TRBJ2-2

cdr3_aa: CSARIGASSTDTQYF
cdr3_nt: TGCAGTGCTAGAATAGGGGCCAGCAGCACAGATACGCAGTATTTT
v_call: TRBV20-1
d_call: -
clone_size: many
j_call: TRBJ2-3

cdr3_aa: CASSDTTDTQYF
cdr3_nt: TGTGCCAGCAGTGACACCACAGATACGCAGTATTTT
v_call: TRBV2
d_call: -
clone_size: -
j_call: TRBJ2-3

cdr3_aa: CASSLGVFRERDSYNEQFF
cdr3_nt: TGTGCCAGCAGCTTAGGGGTCTTCCGGGAACGTGACTCCTACAATGAGCAGTTCTTC
v_call: TRBV7-9
d_call: -
clone_size: -
j_call: TRBJ2-1

cdr3_aa: CASSLDRRDAKGANYGYTF
cdr3_nt: TGCGCCAGCAGCTTGGACCGCCGGGACGCCAAGGGGGCTAACTATGGCTACACCTTC
v_call: TRBV5-1
d_call: -
clone_size: many
j_call: TRBJ1-2

cdr3_aa: CASSLAAQQYTF
cdr3_nt: TGTGCCAGCAGCTTAGCGGCACAGCAGTACACCTTC
v_call: TRBV5-1
d_call: -
clone_size: -
j_call: TRBJ1-2

cdr3_aa: CSVRGGVFYEQYF
cdr3_nt: TGCAGCGTGCGCGGTGGGGTTTTCTACGAGCAGTACTTC
v_call: TRBV29-1
d_call: -
clone_size: -
j_call: TRBJ2-7

cdr3_aa: CASSLFTGEGYSGYTF
cdr3_nt: TGTGCCAGCAGCTTATTCACAGGGGAGGGCTACAGCGGCTACACCTTC
v_call: TRBV3-1
d_call: TRBD1
clone_size: few
j_call: TRBJ1-2

cdr3_aa: CASSLAGLSTDTQYF
cdr3_nt: TGTGCCAGCAGTTTAGCGGGCCTTAGCACAGATACGCAGTATTTT
v_call: TRBV28
d_call: -
clone_size: many
j_call: TRBJ2-3

cdr3_aa: CSARGQGQNIQYF
cdr3_nt: TGCAGTGCTAGAGGACAGGGCCAAAACATTCAGTACTTC
v_call: TRBV20-1
d_call: TRBD1
clone_size: few
j_call: TRBJ2-4

cdr3_aa: CASSFRDYEQYF
cdr3_nt: TGTGCCAGCAGCTTCCGCGACTACGAGCAGTACTTC
v_call: TRBV7-2
d_call: -
clone_size: few
j_call: TRBJ2-7

cdr3_aa: CASSQGAGAAYEQYF
cdr3_nt: TGTGCCAGCAGCCAAGGGGCGGGAGCGGCTTACGAGCAGTACTTC
v_call: TRBV3-1
d_call: TRBD2
clone_size: -
j_call: TRBJ2-7

cdr3_aa: CASSQRLAGYSTDTQYF
cdr3_nt: TGTGCCAGCAGCCAACGACTAGCGGGATATAGCACAGATACGCAGTATTTT
v_call: TRBV4-2
d_call: TRBD2
clone_size: once
j_call: TRBJ2-3

cdr3_aa: CASSHPGGNNEKLFF
cdr3_nt: TGCGCCAGCAGCCACCCAGGGGGCAATAATGAAAAACTGTTTTTT
v_call: TRBV4-1
d_call: TRBD1
clone_size: few
j_call: TRBJ1-4

cdr3_aa: CASSSSHQGEQFF
cdr3_nt: TGTGCCAGCAGCTCAAGCCATCAGGGTGAGCAGTTCTTC
v_call: TRBV11-2
d_call: -
clone_size: many
j_call: TRBJ2-1

cdr3_aa: CAIRPQGGFAGELFF
cdr3_nt: TGTGCCATCAGACCACAGGGGGGTTTTGCCGGGGAGCTGTTTTTT
v_call: TRBV10-3
d_call: TRBD1
clone_size: -
j_call: TRBJ2-2

cdr3_aa: CASTSARDNHPQHF
cdr3_nt: TGTGCCAGCACCTCGGCTAGGGACAATCACCCCCAGCATTTT
v_call: TRBV6-2/TRBV6-3
d_call: -
clone_size: -
j_call: TRBJ1-5

cdr3_aa: CASSFQAGSGSYEQLF
cdr3_nt: TGTGCCAGCAGCTTCCAAGCGGGTAGCGGGAGTTATGAGCAGCTCTTC
v_call: TRBV11-2
d_call: TRBD2
clone_size: -
j_call: TRBJ2-1

cdr3_aa: CAWSVMGTEQFF
cdr3_nt: TGTGCCTGGAGTGTAATGGGGACTGAGCAGTTCTTC
v_call: TRBV30
d_call: -
clone_size: many
j_call: TRBJ2-1

cdr3_aa: CASSSLAGLSTDTQYF
cdr3_nt: TGTGCCAGCAGCTCCCTAGCGGGACTCAGCACAGATACGCAGTATTTT
v_call: TRBV7-8
d_call: TRBD2
clone_size: many
j_call: TRBJ2-3

cdr3_aa: CAISKRDGPYNEQFF
cdr3_nt: TGTGCCATCAGTAAGCGCGACGGGCCCTACAATGAGCAGTTCTTC
v_call: TRBV10-3
d_call: -
clone_size: few
j_call: TRBJ2-1